The 19 T cell receptor beta chains below all came from one sample that was sequenced in a study of cytomegalovirus exposure and HLA in healthy donors. The primer mix had 60 Vbeta and 13 Jbeta primers. Assay used: immunoSEQ multiplex PCR; TCRdb lists only in-frame clones, some missing. The sample consists of 65,000 to 90,000 clones, roughly two thirds of them appearing once. The specimen sequenced was PBMCs. The receptor set was obtained from a woman aged 40 to 50 in good health and CMV-seropositive.

The V and J genes are TRBV5-1 and TRBJ2-3; TRBD2 agrees at 10 bases. Germline CDR1 and CDR2: SGHRS and YFSETQ. The CDR3 is 16 amino acids. V lost 0 bases, J lost 4 bases, and 5 bases stayed unmatched. The CDR3 here is CASSLAGTSVPDTQYF. The CDR3 bases are TGCGCCAGCAGCTTGGCCGGGACTAGCGTTCCAGATACGCAGTATTTT.

The chain has TRBV7-2 and TRBJ2-2; 7 nucleotides match TRBD1. J gave up 4 bases and V 5 bases, and 4 bases lay outside the gene matches. This CDR3 is 14 amino acids long. The germline CDR1 and CDR2 sequences are SGHTA and FQGNSA. The CDR3 here is CASSRDSFTGELFF. Here the CDR3 DNA reads TGTGCCAGCAGCCGGGACAGCTTCACCGGGGAGCTGTTTTTT. Full variable domain (remainder filled in from reference TRBV7-2 and TRBJ2-2): GAGVSQSPSNKVTEKGKDVELRCDPISGHTALYWYRQSLGQGLEFLIYFQGNSAPDKSGLPSDRFSAERTGGSVSTLTIQRTQQEDSAVYLCASSRDSFTGELFFGEGSRLTVL.

The genes are TRBV10-3 and TRBJ1-1; possibly TRBD1 for D (5 bases). Germline V gives CDR1 ENHRY, CDR2 SYGVKD. V was shortened by 4 bases and J by 5 bases, with 8 bases between the two germline ends. The CDR3 runs to 12 residues. The CDR3 here is CAISGQGTEAFF. The CDR3 DNA reads TGTGCCATCAGTGGGCAGGGTACTGAAGCTTTCTTT.

The chain joins TRBV6-1 to TRBJ1-2; no definite D call. Germline CDR1 is MNHNS and CDR2 is SASEGT. CDR3 length: 14 residues. Trimming stripped 2 bases from V and 0 bases from J, with 7 bases between. The DNA of the CDR3 is TGTGCCAGCAGTGAACAAACTTCTAACTATGGCTACACCTTC. As protein: CASSEQTSNYGYTF.

This clone was seen more than once but under ten times. This chain joins TRBV19 and TRBJ2-1; D not certain. Germline V gene lookup returns CDR1 LNHDA and CDR2 SQIVND (reference sequence). The CDR3 consists of 12 residues. Trimming cost V 3 bases and J 8 bases, with 8 bases left between them. CDR3 in amino acids: CASSMWAYEQFF. For the CDR3, the DNA is TGTGCCAGTAGTATGTGGGCGTATGAGCAGTTCTTC.

The chain uses TRBV7-2 and TRBJ2-3; D unclear. The V end lost 1 base, the J end lost 2 bases, and 10 bases lay between the germline ends. Germline-derived CDR1 and CDR2 are SGHTA and FQGNSA. This CDR3 comprises 15 residues. CDR3 in amino acids: CASSLGRQPTDTQYF. As DNA, the CDR3 is TGTGCCAGCAGCTTAGGACGACAACCCACAGATACGCAGTATTTT.

The gene calls are TRBV9 and TRBJ1-5; 7 bases match TRBD1. Germline trimming cut 5 bases from V and 4 bases from J; bases unmatched to any gene: 9. CDR3 length: 15 amino acids. Germline-derived CDR1 and CDR2 are SGDLS and YYNGEE. CDR3 in amino acids: CASSYGGQSNQPQHF. In nucleotides, the CDR3 is TGTGCCAGCAGTTATGGGGGACAGAGTAATCAGCCCCAGCATTTT.

The chain has TRBV25-1 and TRBJ2-1, with 7 positions matching TRBD2. Germline loops: CDR1 MGHDK, CDR2 SYGVNS. With V trimmed by 4 bases and J by 0 bases, 6 bases remained unmatched. The CDR3 is made up of 16 amino acids. The CDR3 DNA reads as TGTGCCAGCAGTGGGGTAGCGGGTACCTCCTACAATGAGCAGTTCTTC. This sequence encodes CASSGVAGTSYNEQFF.

This sequence joins TRBV28 and TRBJ2-7; 9 nucleotides align to TRBD2. V was clipped by 11 bases and J by 2 bases; unmatched bases: 10. The germline CDR1 and CDR2 sequences are MDHEN and SYDVKM. The CDR3 is 14 residues long. The CDR3 loop is CAGTSGWPPYEQYF. In DNA form, the CDR3 reads TGTGCCGGAACTAGCGGGTGGCCCCCCTACGAGCAGTACTTC.

The V gene is TRBV2, the J gene TRBJ2-7, with D perhaps matching TRBD2 (6 bases). V lost 6 bases and J 4 bases, leaving 25 bases between the germline ends. Germline V gives CDR1 SNHLY, CDR2 FYNNEI. This CDR3 is 17 amino acids long. CDR3 residues: CASRVSSGSYRGYEQYF. CDR3 in DNA: TGTGCCAGCAGGGTATCCTCGGGGTCCTACCGGGGGTACGAGCAGTACTTC.

The genes are TRBV29-1 and TRBJ2-3; 11 bases match TRBD2. Trimming removed 4 bases from V and 6 bases from J; junction bases left unmatched: 3. CDR1 is SQVTM and CDR2 is ANQGSEA in the germline V gene. This CDR3 has 13 amino acids. The CDR3 nucleotides are TGCAGCGTTGGGGCTAGCGGGGGGGATACGCAGTATTTT. Its protein product is CSVGASGGDTQYF.

J is TRBJ2-2 and V is TRBV6-4, with 7 positions matching TRBD2. V trimming: 2 bases; J trimming: 4 bases; junction bases outside the gene matches: 4. The CDR3 loop spans 15 amino acids. The germline V gene has CDR1 MRHNA and CDR2 SNTAGT. The CDR3 spells CASSDQRGPTGELFF. CDR3 sequence (DNA): TGTGCCAGCAGTGACCAGCGGGGCCCCACCGGGGAGCTGTTTTTT.

This chain links TRBV19 with TRBJ1-1; 8 bases are shared with TRBD1. From germline, CDR1 is LNHDA and CDR2 SQIVND (reference sequence). Unmatched junction bases numbered 3, after V lost 6 bases and J lost 0 bases. CDR3 length: 14 residues. CDR3 DNA sequence: TGTGCCAGTAGCCTGGGACAGGTGAACACTGAAGCTTTCTTT. It codes for CASSLGQVNTEAFF.

The V and J genes are TRBV29-1 and TRBJ1-2; TRBD1 matches 8 bases. The V gene's germline CDR1 is SQVTM and CDR2 ANQGSEA. The CDR3 runs to 15 residues. J lost 3 bases, V lost 0 bases, and 6 bases had no gene match. CDR3 sequence reads: CSVEDFGQGDYGYTF. Written as DNA, the CDR3 is TGCAGCGTTGAAGATTTTGGACAGGGAGACTATGGCTACACCTTC.

V usage is TRBV5-1 and J usage is TRBJ1-1; possible D gene TRBD1, 5 bases. Germline CDR1 is SGHRS and CDR2 is YFSETQ. V was shortened by 4 bases and J by 4 bases, with 14 bases between the two germline ends. The CDR3 length is 14 residues. CDR3 sequence (DNA): TGCGCCAGCAGCCACGGGGGGGAGGGCACTGAAGCTTTCTTT. This codes for CASSHGGEGTEAFF.

This clone was seen more than once but under ten times. The chain couples TRBV28 to TRBJ1-5; a possible D gene is TRBD1 (5 bases). CDR1 and CDR2 from the germline V gene are MDHEN and SYDVKM. Trimming pared 1 base from V and 13 bases from J, leaving 23 bases between. This CDR3 is 16 amino acids long. This CDR3 is CASSLLSGGSVNNQHF. The DNA of the CDR3 is TGTGCCAGCAGTTTATTGTCCGGGGGGTCGGTAAATAATCAGCATTTT.

In this sample, this clone turned up a few times. The V gene is TRBV19, the J gene TRBJ2-7; TRBD2 matches at 7 bases. The J segment lost 5 bases and the V segment lost 1 base, leaving 5 bases of the junction unmatched. CDR3 size: 14 residues. Germline-derived CDR1 and CDR2 are LNHDA and SQIVND (reference sequence). CDR3 bases: TGTGCCAGTAGTATAGGCCCCGGGAGGCACGAGCAGTACTTC. Translation: CASSIGPGRHEQYF.

The chain couples TRBV7-8 to TRBJ1-4, with D possibly TRBD1 on 6 matching bases. CDR1 and CDR2 from the germline V gene are SGHVS and FQNEAQ. The CDR3 runs 14 residues. Trimming stripped 4 bases from V and 5 bases from J, with 11 bases between. CDR3 region: CASSSRQENEKLFF. The CDR3 bases are TGTGCCAGCAGCTCCAGACAGGAAAATGAAAAACTGTTTTTT.

The chain has TRBV4-3 and TRBJ1-4; tentatively, D is TRBD1 (6 bases). CDR3 length equals 16 residues. V gave up 3 bases and J gave up 4 bases, with 15 bases separating them. Germline V gene lookup returns CDR1 LGHNA and CDR2 YSLEER. The CDR3 DNA sequence: TGCGCCAGCAGCCAGCACCATGGACAGCGTAATGAAAAACTGTTTTTT. As protein: CASSQHHGQRNEKLFF.